A single sample is the source of the 27 T cell receptor beta chains below, sequenced in a study of cytomegalovirus exposure and HLA in healthy donors. Primers: 60 Vbeta forward and 13 Jbeta reverse. TCRdb's table, derived via immunoSEQ multiplex PCR, lists solely in-frame clones and lacks some. The sample consists of about 65,000 clones, approximately 82% of them appearing once. Sequencing input: PBMCs. The origin of the receptors is a girl aged 5-17 years in good health and CMV-seropositive.

The chain has TRBV9 and TRBJ1-5; D not resolved. Trimming removed 0 bases at V and 7 bases at J, with 8 bases between. This CDR3 has 13 amino acids. CDR1 and CDR2 (germline): SGDLS, YYNGEE. The chain's CDR3 is CASSVEPKQPQHF. As DNA, the CDR3 is TGTGCCAGCAGCGTAGAACCTAAACAGCCCCAGCATTTT.

In this sample, this clone turned up once. The gene calls are TRBV7-9 and TRBJ2-3; TRBD1 aligns across 7 bases. The length of the CDR3 is 17 residues. Germline trimming cut 5 bases from V and 6 bases from J; bases unmatched to any gene: 17. The germline V gene has CDR1 SEHNR and CDR2 FQNEAQ (reference sequence). CDR3 in amino acids: CASSPNRARQGADTQYF. For the CDR3, the DNA is TGTGCCAGCAGCCCCAACCGTGCCCGACAGGGCGCTGATACGCAGTATTTT.

A single count supports this clone. This rearrangement joins TRBV6-5 to TRBJ1-4; D remains unclear. This CDR3 spans 14 amino acids. Germline assignment: CDR1 MNHEY and CDR2 SVGAGI. Trimming shortened V by 4 bases and J by 6 bases, and 12 bases separated the two germline ends. CDR3 bases: TGTGCCAGCAGTTCTTGGGGAGAGGATGAAAAACTGTTTTTT. Translated, it gives CASSSWGEDEKLFF.

This chain links TRBV7-9 with TRBJ1-5, with D perhaps TRBD1 (6 bases). Germline CDR1 reads SEHNR; CDR2 reads FQNEAQ (reference sequence). The CDR3 sequence is 16 residues long. Trimming took off 1 base at V and 2 bases at J, with 12 bases between the two ends. The CDR3 loop reads CASSLGSGVRNQPQHF. As DNA, the CDR3 is TGTGCCAGCAGCTTAGGATCAGGGGTTCGCAATCAGCCCCAGCATTTT. The entire variable domain, with the rest obtained from reference TRBV7-9 and TRBJ1-5, is as follows: DTGVSQNPRHKITKRGQNVTFRCDPISEHNRLYWYRQTLGQGPEFLTYFQNEAQLEKSRLLSDRFSAERPKGSFSTLEIQRTEQGDSAMYLCASSLGSGVRNQPQHFGDGTRLSIL.

V gene TRBV6-6 combines with J gene TRBJ2-1; 9 positions match TRBD2. This CDR3 comprises 16 residues. J was trimmed by 0 bases and V by 2 bases; bases with no gene match: 2. Germline V gives CDR1 MNHNY, CDR2 SVGAGI (reference sequence). The CDR3: CASSYGAGGSYNEQFF. The CDR3 coding sequence is TGTGCCAGCAGTTACGGAGCGGGGGGCTCCTACAATGAGCAGTTCTTC.

This clone came up a few times. The chain employs TRBV6-5 and TRBJ1-1, with a tentative D call TRBD1 (5 bases). CDR1 and CDR2 from the germline V gene are MNHEY and SVGAGI. Trimming took 5 bases from V and 5 from J, leaving 12 bases between them. The CDR3 sequence is 13 residues long. The CDR3 DNA follows: TGTGCCAGCAGTCCCAGTAGGGGAACTGAAGCTTTCTTT. Translating gives CASSPSRGTEAFF.

The genes are TRBV25-1 and TRBJ1-1, with 7 bases matching TRBD1. This CDR3 has 15 residues. Per germline, CDR1 MGHDK and CDR2 SYGVNS. Trimming removed 2 bases from V and 7 bases from J; junction bases left unmatched: 10. This chain's CDR3 is CASSERRRGRVEAFF. The DNA for the CDR3 is TGTGCCAGCAGTGAACGAAGGAGGGGGCGCGTTGAAGCTTTCTTT.

The chain employs TRBV5-6 and TRBJ2-4; 9 bases align to TRBD1. Germline lookup yields CDR1 SGHDT and CDR2 YYEEEE. J was trimmed by 9 bases and V by 4 bases; bases with no gene match: 5. This CDR3 spans 13 amino acids. The CDR3 loop is CASSPDRGVIQYF. The CDR3 nucleotides read TGTGCCAGCAGCCCGGACAGGGGAGTCATTCAGTACTTC.

The rearrangement uses TRBV29-1 and TRBJ2-3; 14 bases align to TRBD2. CDR3 length: 13 residues. Per the germline V gene, CDR1 is SQVTM and CDR2 is ANQGSEA. With 2 bases clipped from V and 11 bases from J, the junction kept 3 bases outside the gene matches. CDR3 in DNA: TGCAGCGTTGAAACCGGGACTAGCGGGGGGCAGTATTTT. Translating gives CSVETGTSGGQYF.

This clone has just one count. The CDR3 is CASSLEGGRGQPQHF. CDR3 nucleotide sequence: TGTGCCAGCAGCTTAGAGGGGGGGCGGGGCCAGCCCCAGCATTTT. J is TRBJ1-5 and V is TRBV7-2, with D possibly matching TRBD1 (6 bases). Germline V CDR1 and CDR2: SGHTA, FQGNSA. The CDR3 extends over 15 amino acids. Trimming stripped 1 base from V and 7 bases from J, with 14 bases between.

V usage is TRBV28 and J usage is TRBJ1-2, with D maybe TRBD1 (5 bases). Trimming stripped 6 bases from V and 6 bases from J, with 17 bases between. Per germline, CDR1 MDHEN and CDR2 SYDVKM. The CDR3 is 14 residues long. The CDR3, as DNA: TGTGCCAGCAGAATGGGGGGAGAATCGAATGGCTACACCTTC. It yields the protein CASRMGGESNGYTF.

J is TRBJ1-2 and V is TRBV7-2; 7 bases map to TRBD1. Germline CDR1 reads SGHTA; CDR2 reads FQGNSA. Trimming took 7 bases from V and 7 from J; bases not matched to a gene: 9. This CDR3 comprises 13 residues. The CDR3 DNA reads TGTGCCAGCACCTCGACAGGGAAGGGTGGCTACACCTTC. Its translation is CASTSTGKGGYTF. The whole variable domain, remainder taken from reference TRBV7-2 and TRBJ1-2, is GAGVSQSPSNKVTEKGKDVELRCDPISGHTALYWYRQSLGQGLEFLIYFQGNSAPDKSGLPSDRFSAERTGGSVSTLTIQRTQQEDSAVYLCASTSTGKGGYTFGSGTRLTVV.

The chain is built from TRBV19 and TRBJ1-1; TRBD1 is a possible D gene (6 bases). The germline V gene encodes CDR1 LNHDA and CDR2 SQIVND (reference sequence). Trimming stripped 5 bases from V and 0 bases from J, with 7 bases between. The CDR3 consists of 13 residues. The CDR3 loop is CASSGQLNTEAFF. CDR3 sequence (DNA): TGTGCCAGTAGTGGACAGTTGAACACTGAAGCTTTCTTT.

The V and J genes are TRBV7-2 and TRBJ2-2; weak D call: TRBD1 (6 bases). The ends were cut back, 5 bases at V and 0 bases at J, with 7 bases in the middle. This CDR3 is built from 14 residues. CDR1 is SGHTA, CDR2 FQGNSA, per germline. As DNA, the CDR3 is TGTGCCAGCAGCCGGACAGCGAACACCGGGGAGCTGTTTTTT. Translating it yields CASSRTANTGELFF.

The gene calls are TRBV5-1 and TRBJ1-2; 11 bases align to TRBD1. Germline V lookup: CDR1 SGHRS, CDR2 YFSETQ. Germline trimming cut 4 bases from V and 4 bases from J; bases unmatched to any gene: 6. The CDR3 spans 15 residues. This chain's CDR3 is CASSQGQGAFYGYTF. The CDR3 bases are TGCGCCAGCAGCCAAGGACAGGGGGCGTTCTATGGCTACACCTTC.

The chain has TRBV10-3 and TRBJ1-2; D is unclear. Trimming cost V 10 bases and J 8 bases, with 23 bases left between them. This CDR3 has 14 residues. Germline V gives CDR1 ENHRY, CDR2 SYGVKD. The CDR3 loop is CATKEITESLGYTF. The DNA of the CDR3 is TGTGCCACCAAAGAGATTACAGAGTCCCTGGGCTACACCTTC.

This rearrangement joins TRBV5-1 to TRBJ2-5, with unresolved D. CDR3 size: 15 residues. The germline CDR1 and CDR2 sequences are SGHRS and YFSETQ. Trimming took off 0 bases at V and 2 bases at J, with 11 bases between the two ends. The CDR3 bases are TGCGCCAGCAGCTTGGCCCCCTCGTTGCAAGAGACCCAGTACTTC. It is translated as CASSLAPSLQETQYF.

The rearrangement links TRBV27 to TRBJ2-5, with D perhaps matching TRBD2 (6 bases). Trimming removed 8 bases at V and 2 bases at J, with 18 bases between. Germline loops: CDR1 MNHEY, CDR2 SMNVEV (reference sequence). The CDR3 loop spans 15 amino acids. The CDR3: CASRSTGAPQETQYF. The CDR3 coding sequence is TGTGCCAGCCGCAGTACGGGAGCCCCGCAAGAGACCCAGTACTTC.

The chain recombines TRBV6-6 with TRBJ1-5, with TRBD1 as a possible D gene (6 bases). The CDR3 loop spans 16 amino acids. CDR1 MNHNY and CDR2 SVGAGI come from the germline V gene (reference sequence). V was shortened by 2 bases and J by 3 bases, with 14 bases between the two germline ends. CDR3 residues: CASSYGAGEYNQPQHF. CDR3 bases: TGTGCCAGCAGTTACGGGGCAGGGGAGTACAATCAGCCCCAGCATTTT.

The genes are TRBV27 and TRBJ2-7, with 11 bases fitting TRBD2. Per germline, CDR1 MNHEY and CDR2 SMNVEV (reference sequence). The CDR3 sequence is 14 residues long. V lost 6 bases and J lost 4; bases outside the gene matches: 5. The CDR3 reads CASSLLAGGYEQYF. DNA for the CDR3: TGTGCCAGCAGCCTCCTAGCGGGAGGTTACGAGCAGTACTTC.

J is TRBJ2-1 and V is TRBV9; perhaps TRBD2 as D (5 bases). The CDR3 extends over 15 amino acids. V lost 0 bases, J lost 6 bases, and 13 bases lay in between. Germline CDR1 is SGDLS and CDR2 is YYNGEE. In DNA form, the CDR3 reads TGTGCCAGCAGCGTAGGAGGGATAGCGTCCAATGAGCAGTTCTTC. As protein: CASSVGGIASNEQFF.

This chain joins TRBV30 and TRBJ1-2, with 8 positions matching TRBD1. CDR1 is GTSNPN, CDR2 SVGIG, per germline (reference sequence). This CDR3 is built from 12 residues. The V and J ends lost 6 bases and 8 bases, in that order; junction bases with no gene match: 8. CDR3 DNA: TGTGCCTGTCGGACAGGGCGCGACGGCTACACCTTC. Amino acid sequence: CACRTGRDGYTF.

The sample holds a few counts of this clone. J is TRBJ1-1 and V is TRBV5-1; 7 bases agree with TRBD1. The CDR3 has 17 amino acids. The germline CDR1 and CDR2 sequences are SGHRS and YFSETQ. V lost 4 bases and J lost 0; bases outside the gene matches: 12. The CDR3 region is CASSLDRGQEMNTEAFF. In DNA, the CDR3 is TGCGCCAGCAGCCTCGACCGAGGACAGGAGATGAACACTGAAGCTTTCTTT.

The chain carries TRBV27 and TRBJ1-6, with 10 bases that match TRBD1. This CDR3 has 13 amino acids. The V and J ends lost 10 bases and 12 bases, in that order; junction bases with no gene match: 9. Germline V gives CDR1 MNHEY, CDR2 SMNVEV (reference sequence). The CDR3: CATTGQGMGPLHF. The CDR3 coding sequence is TGTGCCACGACGGGACAGGGGATGGGACCCCTCCACTTT.

The chain recombines TRBV19 with TRBJ1-2; perhaps TRBD1 as D (6 bases). Trimming took off 4 bases at V and 4 bases at J, with 13 bases between the two ends. The CDR3 contains 14 residues. Germline V lookup: CDR1 LNHDA, CDR2 SQIVND (reference sequence). The CDR3 DNA is TGTGCCAGTAGTAACACAGGGACCCTCTATGGCTACACCTTC. Translating it yields CASSNTGTLYGYTF.

The chain has TRBV7-2 and TRBJ2-7; D unresolved. Trimming cost V 3 bases and J 3 bases, with 15 bases left between them. Germline V CDR1 and CDR2: SGHTA, FQGNSA. This CDR3 comprises 15 residues. DNA of the CDR3: TGTGCCAGCAGCTTTGGTTCAGGAAGAAACTACGAGCAGTACTTC. Its protein is CASSFGSGRNYEQYF.

This clone was seen a single time. In nucleotides, the CDR3 is TGTGCCAGCAGCGCGGGACTAGGCTCCTACGAGCAGTACTTC. Translation: CASSAGLGSYEQYF. The rearrangement uses TRBV9 and TRBJ2-7, with 8 bases fitting TRBD2. V lost 3 bases and J lost 0; bases outside the gene matches: 2. The CDR3 is 14 residues long. CDR1 and CDR2 from the germline V gene are SGDLS and YYNGEE. Full variable domain (remainder filled in from reference TRBV9 and TRBJ2-7): DSGVTQTPKHLITATGQRVTLRCSPRSGDLSVYWYQQSLDQGLQFLIQYYNGEERAKGNILERFSAQQFPDLHSELNLSSLELGDSALYFCASSAGLGSYEQYFGPGTRLTVT.